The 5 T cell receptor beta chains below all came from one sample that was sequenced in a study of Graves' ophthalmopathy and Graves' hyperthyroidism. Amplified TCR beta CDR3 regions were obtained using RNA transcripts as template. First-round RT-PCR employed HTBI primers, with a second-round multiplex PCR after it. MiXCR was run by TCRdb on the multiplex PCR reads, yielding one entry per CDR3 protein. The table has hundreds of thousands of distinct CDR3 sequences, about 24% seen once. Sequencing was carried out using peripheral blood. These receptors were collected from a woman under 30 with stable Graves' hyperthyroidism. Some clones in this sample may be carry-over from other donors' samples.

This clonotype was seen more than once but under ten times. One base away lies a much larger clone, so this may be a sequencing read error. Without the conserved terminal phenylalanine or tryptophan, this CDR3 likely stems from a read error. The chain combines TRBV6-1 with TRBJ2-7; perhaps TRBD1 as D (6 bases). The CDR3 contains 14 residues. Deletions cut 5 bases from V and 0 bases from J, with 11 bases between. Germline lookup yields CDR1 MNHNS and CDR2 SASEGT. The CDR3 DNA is TGTGCCAGCAGTAAAGGGGACAACTCCTACGAGCAGTACTAC. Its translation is CASSKGDNSYEQYY.

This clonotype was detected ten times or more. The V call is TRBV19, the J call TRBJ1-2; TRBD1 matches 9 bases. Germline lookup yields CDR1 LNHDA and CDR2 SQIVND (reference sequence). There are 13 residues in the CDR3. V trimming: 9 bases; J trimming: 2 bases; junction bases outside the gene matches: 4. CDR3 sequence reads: CASQGTGNYGYTF. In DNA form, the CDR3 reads TGTGCCAGCCAAGGGACAGGGAACTATGGCTACACCTTC.

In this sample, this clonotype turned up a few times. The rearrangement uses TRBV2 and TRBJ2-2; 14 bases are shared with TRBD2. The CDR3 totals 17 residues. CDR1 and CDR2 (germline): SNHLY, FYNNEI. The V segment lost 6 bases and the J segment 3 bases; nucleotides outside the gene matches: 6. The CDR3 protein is CASSRLAGGTYTGELFF. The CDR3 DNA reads TGTGCCAGCAGCCGACTAGCGGGGGGGACCTACACCGGGGAGCTGTTTTTT.

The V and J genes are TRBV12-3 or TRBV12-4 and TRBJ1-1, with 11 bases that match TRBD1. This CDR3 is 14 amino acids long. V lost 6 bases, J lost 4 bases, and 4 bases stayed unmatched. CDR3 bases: TGTGCCAGCAGACGCGGGACAGGGGGCACTGAAGCTTTCTTT. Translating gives CASRRGTGGTEAFF.

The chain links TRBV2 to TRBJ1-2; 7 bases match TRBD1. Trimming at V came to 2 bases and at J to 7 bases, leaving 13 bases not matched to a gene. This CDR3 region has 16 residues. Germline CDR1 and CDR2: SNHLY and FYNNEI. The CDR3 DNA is TGTGCCAGCAGTGAATGGTCGGGGCAGGGGGGTTTTGGCTACACCTTC. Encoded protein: CASSEWSGQGGFGYTF.